This TCR beta chain was observed in a study of T cells after yellow fever vaccination. About the study: When fractions had low cell numbers, they were prepared with SMART-Seq v4 Ultra Low Input. Study results and limitations: Most clones from primary vaccination resurfaced after the booster (about 95% CD4, over 75% CD8). Relatively few clonotypes were ones that appeared in both CD4 and CD8 compartments. Contaminants from the bulk population, in the form of abundant clonotypes, could be found in FACS-sorted repertoires.

This clonotype was recorded at least ten times. The target antigen is unknown. TCRdb itself ran the 5' RACE reads through MiXCR, one entry per CDR3 protein. The table records roughly 120,000 distinct CDR3 sequences, 8% to 9.5% of them present only once. The germline V and J ends were trimmed by 2 bases and 6 bases, with 7 bases remaining between them. Per the germline V gene, CDR1 is WSHSY and CDR2 is SAAADI. This CDR3 has 13 amino acids. The clonotype comes from a man aged 25-45 years who received the YFV17D yellow fever vaccine. This material consisted of CD8+ T cells sorted from PBMCs, taken 45 days after the yellow fever booster vaccination. This rearrangement joins TRBV10-2 to TRBJ2-2, with D tentatively TRBD1 (6 bases). The DNA for the CDR3 is TGCGCCAGCAGTGAGACAGGGCCCGGGGAGCTGTTTTTT. This encodes CASSETGPGELFF.